The 10 T cell receptor beta chains presented below share a single source sample, sequenced in a study of human T cells and chemical hapten exposure. MiXCR, applied by TCRdb to the RACE reads, yields one record per CDR3 protein. There are fewer than 400,000 distinct CDR3 sequences in the sample; approximately 6.3% occur only once, and 7.5% to 8.5% lies in the top ten. Time point here: patch test 1, 2 weeks after DPC sensitization. Noted treatment: therapeutic diphenylcyclopropenone sensitization with weekly scalp DPC. The sequences come from whole blood, collected in connection with sensitization to the hapten diphenylcyclopropenone (DPC). The receptors come from a woman aged 18-30 years with alopecia areata. Some clones in this sample may be carry-over from other donors' samples.

The sample holds many counts of this clonotype. J is TRBJ2-3 and V is TRBV7-2, with 8 bases identical to TRBD1. The germline gives CDR1 SGHTA, CDR2 FQGNSA. Germline trimming cut 10 bases from V and 5 bases from J; bases unmatched to any gene: 5. The CDR3 consists of 12 residues. The CDR3 protein is CATQTGGDTQYF. The CDR3 coding sequence is TGTGCCACCCAAACAGGGGGAGATACGCAGTATTTT.

This clonotype showed up just a few times. V is TRBV5-1 and J is TRBJ1-4; TRBD1 matches 8 bases. With V trimmed by 0 bases and J by 0 bases, 1 base remained unmatched. The germline gives CDR1 SGHRS, CDR2 YFSETQ. This CDR3 comprises 16 residues. The CDR3 DNA is TGCGCCAGCAGCTTGGGGACAGGGACAACTAATGAAAAACTGTTTTTT. Protein sequence: CASSLGTGTTNEKLFF.

This clonotype was counted between two and nine times. CDR3 amino acids: CASSSKAGNTIYF. The CDR3 DNA reads as TGTGCCAGCAGTTCGAAGGCTGGAAACACCATATATTTT. The chain uses TRBV6-5 and TRBJ1-3; no firm D call. The V and J ends lost 4 bases and 2 bases respectively, with 6 bases between them. Germline values: CDR1 MNHEY, CDR2 SVGAGI. The CDR3 contains 13 residues.

This clonotype was seen at least ten times. The chain has TRBV11-2 and TRBJ2-3; TRBD2 is a possible D gene (6 bases). In germline, CDR1 is SGHAT, CDR2 FQNNGV. The CDR3 is 15 residues long. The germline V and J ends were trimmed by 4 bases and 5 bases, with 16 bases remaining between them. CDR3 sequence reads: CASSYYWRGGDTQYF. CDR3 nucleotide sequence: TGTGCCAGCAGCTATTACTGGCGGGGTGGAGATACGCAGTATTTT.

V is TRBV29-1 and J is TRBJ2-1; 8 bases align to TRBD1. The junction had 4 bases not matched to a gene; V was cut back by 1 base and J by 2 bases. Germline V gene data show CDR1 as SQVTM and CDR2 as ANQGSEA. The CDR3 is 15 amino acids. CDR3 coding DNA: TGCAGCGTTGAAGGCGGGACAGGCGCCTACAATGAGCAGTTCTTC. It translates to CSVEGGTGAYNEQFF.

This clonotype was seen many times. The chain joins TRBV20-1 to TRBJ2-7; D is undetermined. CDR1 is DFQATT and CDR2 is SNEGSKA in the germline V gene (reference sequence). V lost 5 bases and J lost 11, with 13 bases in between. The CDR3 consists of 10 residues. The CDR3 DNA reads as TGCAGTGCTTCGGGCCCTGGGGAGTACTTC. Its translation: CSASGPGEYF.

V gene TRBV4-2 combines with J gene TRBJ2-7, with D possibly called TRBD1 or TRBD2 (5 bases each). The CDR3 extends over 18 amino acids. The V and J ends lost 0 bases and 2 bases respectively, with 20 bases between them. Germline V gene data show CDR1 as LGHNA and CDR2 as YNFKEQ. The chain's CDR3 is CASSQDLKVWDGAYEQYF. The CDR3 bases are TGTGCCAGCAGCCAAGATCTTAAGGTTTGGGACGGAGCCTACGAGCAGTACTTC.

This clonotype has more than one count but fewer than ten. The rearrangement joins TRBV24-1 to TRBJ2-7; 10 nucleotides line up with TRBD2. The length of the CDR3 is 14 residues. CDR1 and CDR2 (germline): KGHDR, SFDVKD. Trimming took 9 bases from V and 1 from J; bases not matched to a gene: 5. For the CDR3, the DNA is TGTGCCACCGCTCCTAGCGGGGGATCCTACGAGCAGTACTTC. The encoded protein is CATAPSGGSYEQYF.

This clonotype was found many times. This chain uses TRBV28 with TRBJ1-3; 9 bases align to TRBD1. The germline CDR1 and CDR2 sequences are MDHEN and SYDVKM. V lost 5 bases to trimming and J lost 3 bases; unmatched junction nucleotides: 5. The CDR3 length is 15 residues. CDR3 residues: CASSDWTGVGNTIYF. In DNA form, the CDR3 reads TGTGCCAGCAGTGACTGGACAGGGGTTGGAAACACCATATATTTT. The variable domain in full, completed from reference TRBV28 and TRBJ1-3, reads DVKVTQSSRYLVKRTGEKVFLECVQDMDHENMFWYRQDPGLGLRLIYFSYDVKMKEKGDIPEGYSVSREKKERFSLILESASTNQTSMYLCASSDWTGVGNTIYFGEGSWLTVV.

This clonotype was counted at least ten times. One end of the junction varies from germline; a read error may be responsible. The chain links TRBV6-4 to TRBJ1-1; TRBD1 is a possible D gene (5 bases). This CDR3 is 14 amino acids long. Germline V lookup: CDR1 MRHNA, CDR2 SNTAGT. This chain's CDR3 is CASSEQGRNTEAFF. The CDR3 DNA follows: TGCGCCAGCAGTGAGCAGGGACGGAACACTGAAGCTTTCTTT.